A single sample is the source of the 24 T cell receptor beta chains below, sequenced in a study of blood T cell repertoires in COVID-19. Here immunoSEQ multiplex PCR was the method, and the copy in TCRdb shows in-frame clones only, minus some. The data show 300,000 to 450,000 clones, roughly nine tenths seen once. Sequenced sample: PBMCs or T cells enriched from blood (not recorded which). Source of these receptors: a man aged 18 to 30 who had recovered from COVID-19.

V usage is TRBV18 and J usage is TRBJ1-1, with TRBD1 matching over 7 bases. V trimming: 4 bases; J trimming: 1 base; junction bases outside the gene matches: 3. Germline-derived CDR1 and CDR2 are KGHSH and LQKENI. This CDR3 contains 14 residues. The CDR3, as DNA: TGTGCCAGCTCACGCGACAGGGCGAACACTGAAGCTTTCTTT. Its protein is CASSRDRANTEAFF.

The chain employs TRBV2 and TRBJ1-4; 7 positions agree with TRBD1. V dropped 3 bases and J dropped 8; count of bases not matched to a gene: 9. CDR3 length: 15 residues. CDR1 is SNHLY, CDR2 FYNNEI, per germline. The CDR3 coding sequence is TGTGCCAGCAGTGATAGAGACAGGGCTGGCGAAAAACTGTTTTTT. It is translated as CASSDRDRAGEKLFF.

This chain joins TRBV9 and TRBJ2-3, with no clear D. The CDR3 totals 15 residues. The germline V gene has CDR1 SGDLS and CDR2 YYNGEE. Trimming removed 1 base from V and 1 base from J, with 10 bases in between. The CDR3 spells CASSVLPEGTDTQYF. The CDR3 coding sequence is TGTGCCAGCAGCGTATTGCCCGAGGGCACAGATACGCAGTATTTT.

V and J are TRBV7-2 and TRBJ1-4, with D possibly being TRBD1 (5 bases). Germline-derived CDR1 and CDR2 are SGHTA and FQGNSA. Trimming removed 5 bases from V and 10 bases from J, with 11 bases in between. The CDR3 contains 12 residues. The CDR3: CASSRLGGKLFF. CDR3 coding DNA: TGTGCCAGCAGCCGATTGGGGGGAAAACTGTTTTTT.

The chain has TRBV9 and TRBJ1-6; D ambiguous. V gave up 0 bases and J gave up 7 bases, with 8 bases separating them. Germline CDR1 is SGDLS and CDR2 is YYNGEE. The CDR3 runs to 14 residues. CDR3 loop: CASSVGAANSPLHF. In DNA form, the CDR3 reads TGTGCCAGCAGCGTAGGGGCAGCCAATTCACCCCTCCACTTT. Full variable domain (missing parts from reference TRBV9 and TRBJ1-6): DSGVTQTPKHLITATGQRVTLRCSPRSGDLSVYWYQQSLDQGLQFLIQYYNGEERAKGNILERFSAQQFPDLHSELNLSSLELGDSALYFCASSVGAANSPLHFGNGTRLTVT.

V gene TRBV4-3 combines with J gene TRBJ2-7; D remains unclear. Trimming stripped 0 bases from V and 3 bases from J, with 12 bases between. From germline, CDR1 is LGHNA and CDR2 YSLEER. The CDR3 has 15 residues. In DNA form, the CDR3 reads TGCGCCAGCAGCCAAGATTTAGTACAGAGCTACGAGCAGTACTTC. Translation: CASSQDLVQSYEQYF.

The chain has TRBV19 and TRBJ1-5, with D possibly TRBD1 on 5 matching bases. Trimming stripped 3 bases from V and 3 bases from J, with 9 bases between. CDR1 LNHDA and CDR2 SQIVND come from the germline V gene (reference sequence). CDR3 length: 14 amino acids. Written as DNA, the CDR3 is TGTGCCAGTAGTATGGGGGGATCCAATCAGCCCCAGCATTTT. It translates to CASSMGGSNQPQHF.

The rearrangement joins TRBV11-1 to TRBJ1-6; 7 nucleotides match TRBD1. Trimming removed 2 bases from V and 10 bases from J; junction bases left unmatched: 11. Germline loops: CDR1 SGHAT, CDR2 FQDESV (reference sequence). The CDR3 spans 16 residues. The CDR3 DNA is TGTGCCAGCAGCTTAATTTTAGGGGACAGACGCTCACCCCTCCACTTT. Protein product: CASSLILGDRRSPLHF.

V gene TRBV27 combines with J gene TRBJ2-1; 12 bases fit TRBD2. CDR3 length: 14 amino acids. The germline gives CDR1 MNHEY, CDR2 SMNVEV (reference sequence). The V gene end was trimmed by 6 bases and the J gene end by 8 bases; junction bases not matched to a gene: 5. The CDR3 DNA follows: TGTGCCAGCAGAACTAGCGGGGGGATCTATGAGCAGTTCTTC. Translated: CASRTSGGIYEQFF.

The V and J genes are TRBV29-1 and TRBJ1-5; D not certain. The ends were cut back, 4 bases at V and 5 bases at J, with 9 bases in the middle. The CDR3 spans 12 residues. Germline CDR1 reads SQVTM; CDR2 reads ANQGSEA. CDR3 loop: CSVGTADQPQHF. CDR3 sequence (DNA): TGCAGCGTTGGAACAGCCGATCAGCCCCAGCATTTT.

This clone appeared a single time. The chain employs TRBV18 and TRBJ2-1; D perhaps matches TRBD2 (6 bases). The CDR3 length is 15 residues. The V end lost 0 bases, the J end lost 7 bases, and 13 bases lay between the germline ends. Germline CDR1 reads KGHSH; CDR2 reads LQKENI. The DNA of the CDR3 is TGTGCCAGCTCACCACCAGCGGAGGGTAAGAATGAGCAGTTCTTC. It is translated as CASSPPAEGKNEQFF.

V usage is TRBV11-2 and J usage is TRBJ2-7, with D perhaps TRBD2 (7 bases). CDR3 size: 16 residues. The germline CDR1 and CDR2 sequences are SGHAT and FQNNGV. Trimming pared 5 bases from V and 4 bases from J, leaving 21 bases between. The CDR3 nucleotides read TGTGCCAGCAGCCACCATTCGCGGGGGCTCGGATACGAGCAGTACTTC. Protein sequence: CASSHHSRGLGYEQYF.

The chain carries TRBV28 and TRBJ1-3; D is ambiguous. Trimming stripped 10 bases from V and 10 bases from J, with 14 bases between. CDR3 size: 11 residues. Germline lookup yields CDR1 MDHEN and CDR2 SYDVKM. CDR3 nucleotide sequence: TGTGCCACGTCCCGAGAACGGACCATATATTTT. It is translated as CATSRERTIYF.

This chain links TRBV11-2 with TRBJ2-7; D might be TRBD2 (5 bases). The length of the CDR3 is 13 residues. V was shortened by 5 bases and J by 4 bases, with 12 bases between the two germline ends. The germline V gene encodes CDR1 SGHAT and CDR2 FQNNGV. CDR3 coding DNA: TGTGCCAGCAGCCTTGGAAGGGAGTACGAGCAGTACTTC. Translating it yields CASSLGREYEQYF.

The chain couples TRBV7-2 to TRBJ2-3; 7 nucleotides agree with TRBD1. Germline V lookup: CDR1 SGHTA, CDR2 FQGNSA. The trim removed 6 bases at V and 5 bases at J, leaving 14 bases unmatched. CDR3 length: 16 amino acids. The CDR3 DNA is TGTGCCAGCAGTGACAGGGCCCCCTTCGGTGAAGATACGCAGTATTTT. Encoded protein: CASSDRAPFGEDTQYF.

The gene calls are TRBV2 and TRBJ2-3, with D tentatively TRBD1 (6 bases). V was shortened by 3 bases and J by 0 bases, with 13 bases between the two germline ends. The CDR3 has 16 residues. Germline loops: CDR1 SNHLY, CDR2 FYNNEI. CDR3 region: CASSDGWTASTDTQYF. The CDR3 DNA follows: TGTGCCAGCAGTGACGGATGGACAGCTAGCACAGATACGCAGTATTTT.

The chain uses TRBV6-5 and TRBJ2-7, with a possible D match to TRBD1 (5 bases). The CDR3 contains 12 residues. Trimming shortened V by 5 bases and J by 6 bases, and 11 bases separated the two germline ends. The germline V gene encodes CDR1 MNHEY and CDR2 SVGAGI. CDR3 protein: CASSTGRAEQYF. In DNA, the CDR3 is TGTGCCAGCAGTACCGGCAGGGCCGAGCAGTACTTC.

CDR3 sequence (DNA): TGTGCCAGCAGCTTAAGTGCGGGGAATAATGAAAAACTGTTTTTT. Translated: CASSLSAGNNEKLFF. This chain joins TRBV11-2 and TRBJ1-4; D is unclear. There are 15 residues in the CDR3. The germline gives CDR1 SGHAT, CDR2 FQNNGV. Trimming pared 2 bases from V and 4 bases from J, leaving 11 bases between.

The rearrangement uses TRBV2 and TRBJ1-2; 11 nucleotides match TRBD1. Trimming removed 6 bases from V and 7 bases from J; junction bases left unmatched: 10. The CDR3 extends over 15 amino acids. Germline V lookup: CDR1 SNHLY, CDR2 FYNNEI. CDR3 residues: CASSYSGQGVSGYTF. The CDR3 DNA is TGTGCCAGCAGCTATTCGGGACAGGGGGTCAGTGGCTACACCTTC.

The rearrangement joins TRBV7-2 to TRBJ2-3; TRBD2 agrees at 11 bases. This CDR3 has 16 amino acids. The V segment lost 5 bases and the J segment 5 bases; nucleotides outside the gene matches: 9. CDR1 SGHTA and CDR2 FQGNSA come from the germline V gene. The CDR3 here is CASSPDLAGGVDTQYF. The CDR3 DNA reads as TGTGCCAGCAGCCCCGACCTAGCGGGAGGAGTAGATACGCAGTATTTT.

This clone was detected only once. This chain connects TRBV28 to TRBJ2-7; weak D call: TRBD2 (6 bases). V was cut by 6 bases and J by 3 bases, with 21 bases left in between. Germline lookup yields CDR1 MDHEN and CDR2 SYDVKM. The CDR3 is 16 amino acids. DNA for the CDR3: TGTGCCAGCAGACCGCGTTCGGGGACTGGATTCTACGAGCAGTACTTC. Protein product: CASRPRSGTGFYEQYF. The full variable domain, with the rest looked up from reference TRBV28 and TRBJ2-7, is DVKVTQSSRYLVKRTGEKVFLECVQDMDHENMFWYRQDPGLGLRLIYFSYDVKMKEKGDIPEGYSVSREKKERFSLILESASTNQTSMYLCASRPRSGTGFYEQYFGPGTRLTVT.

This chain joins TRBV4-2 and TRBJ2-2, with 10 bases matching TRBD2. The CDR3 runs to 19 residues. V shed 1 base, J shed 1 base, and the junction held 9 bases outside the gene matches. Per the germline V gene, CDR1 is LGHNA and CDR2 is YNFKEQ. The CDR3 sequence: CASSQGSGGASMNTGELFF. The DNA for the CDR3 is TGTGCCAGCAGCCAAGGAAGCGGGGGGGCCAGTATGAACACCGGGGAGCTGTTTTTT.

The chain couples TRBV18 to TRBJ2-3, with D tentatively TRBD1 (6 bases). Germline CDR1 reads KGHSH; CDR2 reads LQKENI. Trimming removed 6 bases at V and 4 bases at J, with 11 bases between. CDR3 size: 13 residues. Written as DNA, the CDR3 is TGTGCCAGCTCTGGACAGAGGGCAGATACGCAGTATTTT. It is translated as CASSGQRADTQYF.

The V and J genes are TRBV28 and TRBJ1-5; TRBD1 aligns across 7 bases. Unmatched junction bases numbered 8, after V lost 6 bases and J lost 3 bases. CDR1 MDHEN and CDR2 SYDVKM come from the germline V gene. The length of the CDR3 is 15 residues. As DNA, the CDR3 is TGTGCCAGCAGGCAGGGACAGCACTTCAATCAGCCCCAGCATTTT. This encodes CASRQGQHFNQPQHF.